The clone carrying this TCR beta chain was seen only a few times. Its antigen is unidentified. The record originates from a study of T-cell reconstitution after alpha-beta-depleted transplantation in children. Overall study results and limits: It was newly produced T cells that mostly accounted for T-cell counts and diversity one year after transplant. There were reportedly several hundred expanded graft clones from which alpha-beta T cells came about two months after transplant. Surviving recipient cells, namely T cells and thymic progenitors, were the source of high day-60 TCRbeta diversity in some patients.

Using unique molecular identifiers, the investigators prepared the TCRbeta library. TCRdb recomputed calls from the PCR reads with MiXCR, one row per CDR3 protein. The table lists over 200,000 distinct CDR3 sequences, under 20% of them singletons, with 35% to 50% in the top ten. This specimen was PBMCs, mostly from graft donor cells, taken 360 days after TCRalphabeta/CD19-depleted stem cell transplant. The receptor was isolated from a male patient aged 2-15 years who had a stem cell transplant for acute lymphoblastic leukemia, so the T cells may come from the graft donor.

CDR3 region: CRPSVAGATYNEQFF. The CDR3 DNA is TGCAGGCCATCTGTAGCGGGGGCCACCTACAATGAGCAGTTCTTC. The V and J genes are TRBV20-1 and TRBJ2-1, with TRBD2 matching over 9 bases. Germline V gene data show CDR1 as DFQATT and CDR2 as SNEGSKA (reference sequence). This CDR3 has 15 amino acids.